The sequence of this TCR beta chain was determined in a study of T cell responses to AZD1222 COVID-19 vaccine (dated by TCRdb to 2020 to 2022). Looking at the study overall: AZD1222 recipients whose second dose came at about 4 weeks and those whose second dose came at about 12 weeks were combined into one group, since spike-specific TCR depth and breadth did not differ between the two schedules. TCR sequencing was performed for 230 to 250 trial participants, of whom some 200 were given two doses of AZD1222 and about 25 were given two doses of MenACWY control vaccine. Trial participants were enrolled by age into subgroups of 18-55, 56-69 and 70-plus years, and 148, 28 and 57 TCR-sequenced participants, respectively, were included in these subgroups.

As for this clone: No cognate antigen has been identified for it. The DNA is left out, because the CDR3 cannot be placed on it with certainty; the CDR3 is given as TCRdb lists it.

The CDR1 and CDR2 encoded by the germline V gene are SGHDT and YYEEEE. From cysteine to phenylalanine, the CDR3 is 11 amino acids long. General findings and caveats noted by the study authors: Nearly half of unique spike-specific TCRs reportedly recognized epitopes outside regions mutated in the B.1.351 and B.1.1.7 variants. Vaccine-associated CD4 TCRs spanned the whole spike protein, with dominant responses in regions 160-218 and 743-854. Participants were mostly white British and included more females than males, and it was suggested by the authors that clonal diversity may have been underestimated. In the small 56-69-year group, the increase in depth fell short of significance, most likely because of low power. A significant rise in spike-specific TCR breadth and depth was observed after two AZD1222 doses relative to day 0 and relative to MenACWY recipients. Because no day 14 peak-response samples were available, repertoires were characterized only after the peak T cell response. Only six AZD1222 recipients were SARS-CoV-2 seropositive at baseline, limiting conclusions about previously exposed vaccinees.

Per the publication, the time point label means: baseline before first vaccination. The vaccinee samples were drawn from two UK trials, COV001 and COV002, one of which was a single-blind randomized controlled phase 2/3 trial testing AZD1222 (ChAdOx1 nCoV-19) in healthy adults. For TCRbeta chain sequencing, PBMC samples from trial participants were taken at day 0 and at day 28 after the second dose. The CDR3 regions of human TCRbeta chains were analyzed by immunosequencing. The study's processing was this. TCRs in the repertoires were compared against a reference library of SARS-CoV-2-specific TCRs that had been generated with the MIRA antigen-specificity platform. Breadth meant the fraction of unique TCRs that were SARS-CoV-2-associated, whereas depth meant the fraction of total T cells that were SARS-CoV-2-associated. Using the MIRA data, each spike-specific TCR was assigned both to the spike region to which the TCR was reactive and to a CD4 or CD8 class. Log10-transformed breadth and depth values were compared by one-way ANOVA with Sidak's multiple comparisons tests. TCRdb carries this immuneACCESS record with in-frame sequences only. Its versions omit some clonotypes, under half of them owing to an unresolved V gene in the studies checked, with the rest unexplained. D and trimming come from the DNA, and the V and J calls and clone size come from that table. This sample is represented by 95,000 to 150,000 clones; approximately 89% of them were singletons. Jointly, the top ten make up roughly 4.5% of the sample.

The rearrangement joined TRBV5-6 to TRBJ2-7; the listed D gene, TRBD2, was not tested against the DNA. The sequence was collected from an adult in good health. Sequencing was performed on peripheral blood, taken on day 0 of AZD1222 vaccination. The CDR3 region has the sequence CASTSGGEQYF.